This T cell receptor beta chain was observed in a study of Tregs in tolerant kidney transplant recipients (dated by TCRdb to about 2019). About the investigation overall: The transplants used related donors with nonmyeloablative bone marrow transplantation, and mixed chimerism in the human trials was transient. The study applied TCRbeta sequencing to find donor-specific regulatory T cells before combined kidney and bone marrow transplantation and then followed those same cells after transplant.

To note about this clone: No cognate antigen has been identified for it. The read halts 3 residues ahead of the CDR3 end, with the missing end drawn from the germline J gene.

Beyond this particular receptor, the publication reports: Although technical replication error seemed to be minimal, the question of biological reproducibility was not addressed directly. In tolerant patients, donor-specific Tregs expanded more than Tregs overall, which suggests antigen-driven rather than nonspecific expansion. Because only a small number of patients were included, the study had limitations, and the results will need to be validated in larger populations as well as under other immunosuppression protocols. For some patients the PCR primers changed over time, which made it impossible to compare the samples from those patients at the nucleotide level. The most biologically relevant and donor-specific TCRbeta repertoire appeared to be identified by expanding Tregs with activated donor B cells.

Interpreted using the paper, the time point label stands for: blood sample drawn before combined kidney and bone marrow transplant. Thawed PBMCs were FACS-sorted into unstimulated Tregs (CD4+CD25+CD127-), CD4+ non-Tregs (CD4+CD25-), CD4 cells and CD8 cells. The patients were a handful of recipients of combined kidney and bone marrow transplants from the ITN036ST trial, and samples were available only for these trial subjects. Healthy control blood was processed by Ficoll density gradient to PBMCs and cryopreserved; patient PBMCs were collected before and after transplant. Per the germline V gene (reference sequence), DFQATT is the CDR1 and SNEGSKA is the CDR2. Its CDR3 holds 13 amino acids, cysteine through phenylalanine. Of the CDR3's DNA, 30 bases were read; they are in frame from base 1. For TCRbeta CDR3 sequencing, genomic DNA was extracted from sorted cells using the QIAGEN DNeasy Blood and Tissue Kit. Through immunoSEQ, high-throughput TCRbeta CDR3 sequencing was done commercially, including PCR amplification with internal controls and bias correction. The source study handled its data this way. A unique productive TCRbeta sequence was defined by the CDR3 nucleotide sequence when primers matched, and otherwise by the CDR3 amino acid sequence together with the Vbeta and Jbeta genes. To correct sorting error, sequences shared between sorted populations at a frequency ratio of 2:1 or less were removed; the rest were assigned to the higher population. Donor-reactive sequences were defined as at least 5-fold expanded in CFSE-low cells versus unstimulated cells, with frequency of at least 0.01% in CFSE-low cells. Repertoire divergence was quantified by Jensen-Shannon divergence using the top 100 TCRbeta sequences ranked by frequency. When a sample had multiple sequencing runs, each run was corrected for sorting error separately and the runs were then pooled. Sourced from immuneACCESS, this table was stored by TCRdb with only in-frame sequences that have V and J called. A share of the clones is absent; for the studies checked, an unresolved V gene accounts for under half, and the remainder has no known explanation. That table is the source of V, J and clone size, and D and trimming were worked out from the DNA. The table for this sample shows tens of thousands of clones. The top ten clones comprise about 0.82% of the sample.

The clonotype originates from a human donor who received a combined kidney and bone marrow transplant. The specimen comprised CD4+ T cells from blood, sampled before the transplant. The rearranged chain carries TRBV20-1 and TRBJ2-3; 13 of the junction bases match TRBD2. The CDR3 has the sequence CSAPQLAGGPQYF. The CDR3 bases that were read are TGCAGTGCTCCGCAACTAGCGGGGGGGCCG.